A single sample is the source of the 2 T cell receptor beta chains below, sequenced in a study of PD-1 blockade in classical Hodgkin lymphoma. Sequencing used immunoSEQ multiplex PCR; TCRdb keeps in-frame clones, though not all of them. The table lists roughly 140,000 clones, approximately 80% of them singletons, with about 9.2% in the top ten. Relapse after autologous stem cell transplantation occurred in every patient, and brentuximab vedotin exposure varied. This specimen consisted of peripheral blood mononuclear cells (PBMCs), obtained before the second cycle of nivolumab. These receptors originate from a human donor with classical Hodgkin lymphoma.

The J gene is TRBJ2-1, the V gene TRBV4-1, with TRBD2 matching over 10 bases. CDR3 length: 17 amino acids. Germline V gene sequence: CDR1 MGHRA, CDR2 YSYEKL. With V trimmed by 2 bases and J by 4 bases, 8 bases remained unmatched. The CDR3 loop reads CASSQLPGLALYNEQFF. In nucleotides, the CDR3 is TGCGCCAGCAGCCAATTGCCGGGACTAGCGCTTTACAATGAGCAGTTCTTC.

Only one count was recorded for this clone. This rearrangement joins TRBV21-1 to TRBJ2-7; the table names TRBD2, a call not compared with the DNA. TRBV21-1 is labeled a pseudogene. There are 18 residues in the CDR3. The CDR3 coding sequence is TGTGCCAGCAGCAAAGGAAGAAAGGCGGGAGGGGAGGCCTACGAGCAGTACTTC. Translating it yields CASSKGRKAGGEAYEQYF.